This paragraph reports one TCR beta chain. As yet, its antigen is unknown. The Oncomine TCR Beta short-read assay sequenced DNA from cultured CD4+ T cells. TCRdb independently ran MiXCR on the PCR reads; one entry per CDR3 protein. The table includes about 7,900 distinct CDR3 sequences, 20% to 25% detected once. The treatment: roughly 11-day PBMC culture with coronavirus spike peptide pools or control peptides (ViraFEST assay). The data derive from a study of vaccination and CD4 T cells after COVID-19. Study summary: Typically, post-vaccine samples were obtained a median around 72 days after dose two, within a range of 14 to 241.

Germline CDR1 reads ENHRY; CDR2 reads SYGVKD. V lost 4 bases, J lost 3 bases, and 15 bases lay in between. The CDR3 loop spans 15 amino acids. The TCR originated in a human donor who had recovered from COVID-19. The chain has TRBV10-3 and TRBJ1-1; the D gene is possibly TRBD1 (6 bases). The sample was CD4+ T cells from blood, cultured in vitro, taken after SARS-CoV-2 vaccination. The CDR3 here is CAISGVGQSDTEAFF. CDR3 DNA sequence: TGTGCCATCAGTGGTGTTGGACAGTCGGACACTGAAGCTTTCTTT.